The rows below give T cell receptor beta chains drawn from one sample of a study of blood T cell repertoires in COVID-19. The protocol was immunoSEQ multiplex PCR, while the TCRdb copy is restricted to in-frame clones and leaves out a portion. This sample has 100,000 to 150,000 clones, with approximately 90% found just once. Sequenced input: peripheral blood. The receptors derive from a middle-aged man with acute or convalescent COVID-19. Both conserved end residues are part of each CDR3. D genes are given only for firm matches. Clone size is shown for a subset of rows, as once, few, many or a class of expanded clone.

TRBV5-1	-	TRBJ2-7	TRBD1	CASSTQPGQGAYEQYF	TGCGCCAGCAGCACCCAACCGGGACAGGGGGCCTACGAGCAGTACTTC
TRBV5-1	-	TRBJ1-1	-	CASSLEPGTEAFF	TGCGCCAGCAGCTTGGAGCCCGGCACTGAAGCTTTCTTT
TRBV30	-	TRBJ1-3	-	CAWIDRTSGNTIYF	TGTGCCTGGATAGACAGAACCTCTGGAAACACCATATATTTT
TRBV19	-	TRBJ2-5	TRBD2	CASSRLAGRETQYF	TGTGCCAGTAGTCGACTAGCCGGGCGAGAGACCCAGTACTTC
TRBV4-1	-	TRBJ1-6	TRBD1	CASSQYRGPPLHF	TGCGCCAGCAGCCAATACAGGGGACCACCCCTCCACTTT
TRBV9	-	TRBJ2-3	TRBD2	CASSVTSGIDTQYF	TGTGCCAGCAGCGTCACTAGCGGGATAGATACGCAGTATTTT
TRBV20-1	-	TRBJ1-2	-	CSASLLRQGMPYGYTF	TGCAGTGCTAGTTTGTTACGGCAGGGGATGCCCTATGGCTACACCTTC
TRBV29-1	-	TRBJ1-1	TRBD1	CSVQGAWSTEAFF	TGCAGCGTCCAGGGGGCTTGGAGCACTGAAGCTTTCTTT
TRBV27	-	TRBJ2-3	TRBD2	CASTPRTSGDDTQYF	TGTGCCAGCACCCCGAGGACTAGCGGGGATGATACGCAGTATTTT
TRBV2	-	TRBJ2-1	TRBD2	CASSEDGGARNEQFF	TGTGCCAGCAGCGAGGACGGGGGGGCCCGGAATGAGCAGTTCTTC
TRBV11-2	-	TRBJ2-2	-	CASSSRGGNTGELFF	TGTGCCAGCAGCTCGAGGGGGGGCAACACCGGGGAGCTGTTTTTT
TRBV4-1	-	TRBJ1-1	TRBD1	CASSLWTGGMNTEAFF	TGCGCCAGCAGCCTTTGGACAGGGGGTATGAACACTGAAGCTTTCTTT
TRBV5-6	few	TRBJ2-3	TRBD2	CASSPGGVDTQYF	TGTGCCAGCAGCCCGGGGGGGGTTGATACGCAGTATTTT
TRBV27	-	TRBJ1-2	-	CASRLTSSNYGYTF	TGTGCCAGCAGACTAACATCTTCTAACTATGGCTACACCTTC
TRBV19	-	TRBJ2-1	TRBD2	CASSIGAGVGRVEQFF	TGTGCCAGTAGTATAGGGGCGGGAGTGGGACGTGTTGAGCAGTTCTTC
TRBV5-5	-	TRBJ1-1	-	CASSLSFAGNTEAFF	TGTGCCAGCAGCCTGTCTTTCGCAGGGAATACTGAAGCTTTCTTT
TRBV4-1	-	TRBJ1-1	TRBD1	CASSRTGVGITEAFF	TGCGCCAGCAGTCGAACAGGGGTAGGGATCACTGAAGCTTTCTTT
TRBV5-5	-	TRBJ2-7	TRBD1	CASSLGGDRYEQYF	TGTGCCAGCAGCTTGGGAGGGGACAGGTACGAGCAGTACTTC
TRBV18	-	TRBJ1-5	-	CASSPYSLGREVHQPQHF	TGTGCCAGCTCACCATACTCCCTTGGGAGGGAGGTCCATCAGCCCCAGCATTTT
TRBV3-1/TRBV3-2	-	TRBJ1-6	-	CASSPGERLARGNSPLHF	TGTGCCAGCAGCCCCGGGGAAAGGTTAGCTCGAGGAAATTCACCCCTCCACTTT
TRBV5-1	-	TRBJ1-4	-	CASSLEGGATNEKLFF	TGCGCCAGCAGCTTGGAAGGGGGGGCAACTAATGAAAAACTGTTTTTT
TRBV10-3	-	TRBJ1-3	-	CAIRPGGPGNTIYF	TGTGCCATCAGGCCCGGGGGTCCTGGAAACACCATATATTTT
TRBV6-5	-	TRBJ1-1	-	CASSYDPTVNTEAFF	TGTGCCAGCAGTTACGATCCTACGGTGAACACTGAAGCTTTCTTT
TRBV11-3	-	TRBJ2-1	TRBD2	CASSLTSGGNEQFF	TGTGCCAGCAGCTTGACTAGCGGGGGAAATGAGCAGTTCTTC
TRBV18	-	TRBJ2-6	-	CASSGSFSGANVLTF	TGTGCCAGCTCTGGCTCCTTCTCTGGGGCCAACGTCCTGACTTTC
TRBV29-1	-	TRBJ1-2	-	CSVGQGGYGYTF	TGCAGCGTTGGGCAGGGAGGCTATGGCTACACCTTC
TRBV28	-	TRBJ2-6	-	CASSRLGTGANVLTF	TGTGCCAGCAGTAGGCTGGGCACTGGGGCCAACGTCCTGACTTTC
TRBV11-2	-	TRBJ1-3	TRBD1	CASSFTTGEGNTIYF	TGTGCCAGCAGCTTTACAACAGGGGAGGGAAACACCATATATTTT
TRBV5-1	once	TRBJ1-3	-	CASSLGYRDGGNTIYF	TGCGCCAGCAGCTTGGGGTACAGGGACGGTGGAAACACCATATATTTT
TRBV11-1	-	TRBJ2-7	TRBD2	CASSPRETSYEQYF	TGTGCCAGCAGCCCGCGGGAGACCTCCTACGAGCAGTACTTC
TRBV2	-	TRBJ2-7	-	CASSGPRGEQYF	TGTGCCAGCAGTGGGCCAAGGGGGGAGCAGTACTTC
TRBV19	-	TRBJ1-2	-	CASNQNYGYTF	TGTGCCAGTAATCAAAACTATGGCTACACCTTC
TRBV7-9	once	TRBJ1-6	-	CASTPMGGGSSYNSPLHF	TGTGCCAGCACCCCGATGGGAGGCGGGAGCTCCTATAATTCACCCCTCCACTTT
TRBV7-9	-	TRBJ2-1	TRBD2	CASSRSSGGADEQFF	TGTGCCAGCAGCAGATCTAGCGGGGGGGCCGATGAGCAGTTCTTC
TRBV7-9	-	TRBJ1-2	-	CASSRDRGAGYTF	TGTGCCAGCAGCCGAGATCGGGGGGCCGGCTACACCTTC
TRBV5-1	-	TRBJ1-1	-	CASFEGPTMNTEAFF	TGCGCCAGCTTTGAGGGCCCCACAATGAACACTGAAGCTTTCTTT
TRBV30	-	TRBJ1-3	-	CAFRAGGVGNTIYF	TGTGCCTTCCGGGCGGGAGGGGTCGGAAACACCATATATTTT
TRBV30	-	TRBJ2-7	-	CAWSPSGEQYF	TGTGCCTGGAGCCCCTCCGGCGAGCAGTACTTC
TRBV4-2	-	TRBJ1-2	-	CASSQVGRGADYGYTF	TGTGCCAGCAGCCAAGTGGGGCGGGGAGCGGACTATGGCTACACCTTC
TRBV3-1/TRBV3-2	-	TRBJ2-2	TRBD2	CASSRGGTTGELFF	TGTGCCAGCAGCCGGGGAGGGACCACCGGGGAGCTGTTTTTT
TRBV3-1/TRBV3-2	-	TRBJ1-4	-	CASSQDRRWGQANEKLFF	TGTGCCAGCAGCCAAGATCGTAGGTGGGGGCAGGCTAATGAAAAACTGTTTTTT
TRBV3-1/TRBV3-2	-	TRBJ2-7	TRBD1	CASSLPGQVIYEQYF	TGTGCCAGCAGCCTACCGGGACAGGTTATCTACGAGCAGTACTTC
TRBV5-1	-	TRBJ1-1	TRBD1	CASSSPDRGSTEAFF	TGCGCCAGCAGCTCCCCCGACAGGGGAAGCACTGAAGCTTTCTTT
TRBV6-6	-	TRBJ1-5	-	CASRQDLNSNQPQHF	TGTGCCAGCAGACAGGACCTGAATAGCAATCAGCCCCAGCATTTT
TRBV28	-	TRBJ2-7	TRBD1	CASSYLGTVSYEQYF	TGTGCCAGCAGTTACCTTGGGACAGTGTCCTACGAGCAGTACTTC
TRBV6-5	-	TRBJ1-2	-	CASRTDSSRGYTF	TGTGCCAGCAGGACGGACAGCTCTCGTGGCTACACCTTC
TRBV6-1	-	TRBJ1-1	-	CASSEPHRDTEAFF	TGTGCCAGCAGTGAACCGCACAGGGACACTGAAGCTTTCTTT
TRBV6-5	-	TRBJ2-2	-	CASSSDSGELFF	TGTGCCAGCAGTTCCGACAGCGGGGAGCTGTTTTTT
TRBV28	once	TRBJ1-3	-	CASSLAGNTIYF	TGTGCCAGCAGTTTGGCAGGAAACACCATATATTTT
TRBV6-5	once	TRBJ1-6	-	CASTGSYNSPLHF	TGTGCCAGCACAGGCTCCTATAATTCACCCCTCCACTTT
TRBV6-6	few	TRBJ2-7	-	CASSYTTGSEQYF	TGTGCCAGCAGTTACACTACAGGGTCCGAGCAGTACTTC
TRBV28	-	TRBJ1-5	-	CASSAASDSSNQPQHF	TGTGCCAGCAGCGCCGCGTCAGACAGTAGCAATCAGCCCCAGCATTTT
TRBV2	-	TRBJ1-1	-	CASSYTGTQEQAFF	TGTGCCAGCAGTTATACCGGGACACAAGAGCAAGCTTTCTTT
TRBV7-9	-	TRBJ1-1	TRBD1	CASSLRTGPTEAFF	TGTGCCAGCAGCTTAAGGACAGGGCCCACTGAAGCTTTCTTT
TRBV18	-	TRBJ2-3	-	CASSSTSTDTQYF	TGTGCCAGCTCGTCGACTAGCACAGATACGCAGTATTTT
TRBV6-5	-	TRBJ2-2	-	CASSSEGTGELFF	TGTGCCAGCAGTTCCGAGGGCACCGGGGAGCTGTTTTTT
TRBV2	few	TRBJ1-2	TRBD1	CASSGAGTGFYGYTF	TGTGCCAGCAGTGGTGCGGGGACAGGGTTCTATGGCTACACCTTC
TRBV7-6	-	TRBJ2-1	TRBD1	CASSSRDRVGNEQFF	TGTGCCAGCAGCTCCCGGGACAGGGTCGGCAATGAGCAGTTCTTC
TRBV7-9	-	TRBJ2-1	-	CASSPAWRSHNEQFF	TGTGCCAGCAGCCCCGCCTGGAGGTCCCACAATGAGCAGTTCTTC